This is a list of T cell receptor beta chains from one sample in a study of cytomegalovirus exposure and HLA in healthy donors. Sequencing was performed with immunoSEQ multiplex PCR; in TCRdb, only in-frame clones are kept and a portion is missing. Seen here are 150,000 to 200,000 clones, 79% observed once, and the top ten hold 2.3%. Material: PBMCs. The receptors here all came from a woman in her fifties or sixties in good health and CMV-seronegative. Each CDR3 is given without its conserved first and last residue.

V gene	J gene	CDR3 protein
TRBV27	TRBJ2-1	ASSRWGQGRNEQF
TRBV6-6	TRBJ1-2	ATVWRRNYGYT
TRBV19	TRBJ2-6	ASSIIISGANVLT
TRBV15	TRBJ2-5	ATSGVGETQY
TRBV28	TRBJ1-4	ASSMDRVIEKLF
TRBV6-5	TRBJ1-1	ASKGDTEAF
TRBV28	TRBJ1-1	ASSTTPGHNEAF
TRBV2	TRBJ1-2	ASSEAGGLRDGYT
TRBV10-3	TRBJ2-3	AISDGTRSTDTQY
TRBV29-1	TRBJ2-7	SVLIAGLSNDEQY
TRBV18	TRBJ1-5	ASSTYGQDNQPQH
TRBV5-8	TRBJ1-2	ASSPTGNYGYT
TRBV5-4	TRBJ2-2	ASSSNSPNTGELF
TRBV6-5	TRBJ2-7	ASNSWTSGGEQY
TRBV6-5	TRBJ2-1	ASSRTGTSYNEQF
TRBV30	-	AWSIGGTGGHEQY
TRBV10-3	TRBJ2-7	AISGEQGFSYEQY
TRBV6-5	TRBJ1-2	ASGGAAGGYT
TRBV30	TRBJ1-4	AWRPGQGTNEKLF
TRBV7-2	TRBJ2-3	ASRQLAGADTQY
TRBV4-3	TRBJ2-6	ASSQDGAGANVLT
TRBV6-1	TRBJ2-2	ASSEESIPGELF
TRBV7-9	TRBJ2-3	ASSLPAPRMETQY
TRBV15	TRBJ2-1	ATSRGRTGGSSYNEQF
TRBV4-3	TRBJ2-7	ASSQRDRGPDEQY
TRBV6-5	TRBJ2-7	ASSSDRGPHYEQY